Shown below are 14 T cell receptor beta chains from a single sample sequenced in a study of blood T cell repertoires in COVID-19. Profiling relied on immunoSEQ multiplex PCR, and the TCRdb table lists in-frame clones only, not all of them. The profile shows about 180,000 clones, 65% to 90% of them singletons. The sequencing sample was made of peripheral blood. These receptors all stem from a man in his fifties with active or convalescent COVID-19.

The gene calls are TRBV30 and TRBJ1-1; weak D call: TRBD1 (6 bases). This CDR3 contains 14 residues. The germline V gene has CDR1 GTSNPN and CDR2 SVGIG (reference sequence). The ends were cut back, 3 bases at V and 0 bases at J, with 11 bases in the middle. CDR3: CAWSTGTMNTEAFF. Here the CDR3 DNA reads TGTGCCTGGAGCACCGGGACAATGAACACTGAAGCTTTCTTT.

This rearrangement joins TRBV5-6 to TRBJ2-1; D unclear. Looked up from germline, CDR1 is SGHDT and CDR2 is YYEEEE. Deletions cut 1 base from V and 7 bases from J, with 6 bases between. This CDR3 region has 12 residues. CDR3 sequence reads: CASSLIFNEQFF. In DNA form, the CDR3 reads TGTGCCAGCAGCTTGATCTTTAATGAGCAGTTCTTC.

The chain has TRBV7-9 and TRBJ1-6, with D uncertain. Germline V gives CDR1 SEHNR, CDR2 FQNEAQ (reference sequence). Trimming left V 4 bases short and J 14 bases short, with 18 bases between. This CDR3 has 14 residues. Here the CDR3 reads CASSSHAQIQALHF. The CDR3 DNA sequence: TGTGCCAGCAGCTCCCATGCCCAAATTCAGGCCCTCCACTTT.

This clone occurred once. The chain joins TRBV9 to TRBJ2-7, with a weak D call TRBD1 (6 bases). Germline CDR1 reads SGDLS; CDR2 reads YYNGEE. CDR3 length: 13 residues. The V and J ends lost 1 base and 1 base respectively, with 6 bases between them. DNA for the CDR3: TGTGCCAGCAGCGTACAGGGGTCCTACGAGCAGTACTTC. This codes for CASSVQGSYEQYF.

V and J are TRBV7-2 and TRBJ2-5, with TRBD2 matching over 7 bases. This CDR3 contains 14 residues. CDR1 is SGHTA, CDR2 FQGNSA, per germline. Unmatched junction bases numbered 6, after V lost 5 bases and J lost 3 bases. The CDR3 DNA reads TGTGCCAGCAGCCCCGGGACTATCAAAGAGACCCAGTACTTC. This translates into CASSPGTIKETQYF.

The chain uses TRBV25-1 and TRBJ1-1, with D perhaps matching TRBD1 (5 bases). Germline V gene lookup returns CDR1 MGHDK and CDR2 SYGVNS. This CDR3 has 13 amino acids. Trimming left V 6 bases short and J 4 bases short, with 12 bases between. CDR3 amino acids: CASRSTDITEAFF. The CDR3 nucleotides are TGTGCCAGCAGATCAACGGACATCACTGAAGCTTTCTTT.

This clone was counted once. The CDR3 loop is CASSLGEGSYNEQFF. DNA of the CDR3: TGTGCCAGCTCACTTGGGGAGGGCTCCTACAATGAGCAGTTCTTC. The rearrangement uses TRBV18 and TRBJ2-1; 7 bases map to TRBD2. CDR3 length: 15 residues. The V and J ends lost 4 bases and 0 bases, in that order; junction bases with no gene match: 3. From germline, CDR1 is KGHSH and CDR2 LQKENI.

The rearrangement uses TRBV25-1 and TRBJ2-2, with D possibly matching TRBD1 (5 bases). Trimming removed 6 bases from V and 4 bases from J, with 9 bases in between. The CDR3 is 13 residues long. Germline CDR1 reads MGHDK; CDR2 reads SYGVNS. The CDR3 spells CASRQGGTGELFF. DNA for the CDR3: TGTGCCAGCAGGCAGGGCGGCACCGGGGAGCTGTTTTTT.

This clone has only a few counts. This chain joins TRBV7-9 and TRBJ2-7; 11 bases map to TRBD1. This CDR3 spans 14 amino acids. The J segment lost 6 bases and the V segment lost 8 bases, leaving 9 bases of the junction unmatched. The germline CDR1 and CDR2 sequences are SEHNR and FQNEAQ (reference sequence). The CDR3 nucleotides read TGTGCCAGCGGAAGGACAGGGGGCTTCTCCGAGCAGTACTTC. Translating gives CASGRTGGFSEQYF.

The chain uses TRBV27 and TRBJ2-2; possibly TRBD2 for D (5 bases). The CDR3 totals 14 residues. The V gene lost 0 bases and the J gene lost 5 bases, with 7 bases spanning the gap. Germline CDR1 MNHEY, CDR2 SMNVEV (reference sequence). CDR3 nucleotide sequence: TGTGCCAGCAGTTTATCGAGAGGGACCGGGGAGCTGTTTTTT. Its translation: CASSLSRGTGELFF.

The chain carries TRBV19 and TRBJ2-7; D may be TRBD1 (5 bases). Germline V CDR1 and CDR2: LNHDA, SQIVND (reference sequence). The CDR3 is made up of 12 amino acids. V lost 4 bases, J lost 3 bases, and 7 bases lay in between. The CDR3 nucleotides are TGTGCCAGTAGTACAGGGTACTACGAGCAGTACTTC. Protein: CASSTGYYEQYF. The full variable domain, completed using reference TRBV19 and TRBJ2-7, is DGGITQSPKYLFRKEGQNVTLSCEQNLNHDAMYWYRQDPGQGLRLIYYSQIVNDFQKGDIAEGYSVSREKKESFPLTVTSAQKNPTAFYLCASSTGYYEQYFGPGTRLTVT.

This sequence joins TRBV7-2 and TRBJ1-1, with D unclear. Trimming shortened V by 5 bases and J by 1 base, and 17 bases separated the two germline ends. Germline V gene data show CDR1 as SGHTA and CDR2 as FQGNSA. The CDR3 runs 16 residues. The CDR3 DNA reads TGTGCCAGCAGCCTGGAGGGAGGGTTAGGGAACACTGAAGCTTTCTTT. Protein: CASSLEGGLGNTEAFF.

The genes are TRBV4-1 and TRBJ1-1; D gene ambiguous. This CDR3 contains 16 residues. The germline V gene encodes CDR1 MGHRA and CDR2 YSYEKL. The V and J ends lost 0 bases and 2 bases respectively, with 13 bases between them. The chain's CDR3 is CASSQDRGLINTEAFF. The CDR3 DNA reads as TGCGCCAGCAGCCAAGATCGAGGACTCATTAACACTGAAGCTTTCTTT.

In its sample, this clone was seen once. The V and J genes are TRBV2 and TRBJ2-4; D is undetermined. There are 15 residues in the CDR3. Germline CDR1 reads SNHLY; CDR2 reads FYNNEI. Trimming shortened V by 4 bases and J by 2 bases, and 12 bases separated the two germline ends. The CDR3, as DNA: TGTGCCAGCAGTGCCGAGGTCATTTCCAAAAACATTCAGTACTTC. Protein sequence: CASSAEVISKNIQYF.